The rows below give T cell receptor beta chains drawn from one sample of a study of PD-L1 blockade in urothelial cancer. This table comes from immunoSEQ multiplex PCR, and its TCRdb copy is limited to in-frame clones, with some not included. The repertoire includes fewer than 50,000 clones, around nine tenths of them detected once, and 25% sits in the top ten. The material sequenced was PBMCs, taken around atezolizumab (anti-PD-L1) treatment. Every receptor here comes from a donor older than 35 with urothelial cancer. Both conserved end residues are part of each CDR3. Fields, in order: V gene, D gene, J gene, clone size, CDR3 DNA, CDR3 protein. D genes are given only for firm matches. Only part of the rows carry a size: once, few, many, or a class if the clone is expanded.

v_gene: TRBV7-3; d_gene: -; j_gene: TRBJ2-1; abundance: -; CDR3nt: TGTGCCAGCAGCTTAGGCCAGGGGATGGGCAATGAGCAGTTCTTC; CDR3aa: CASSLGQGMGNEQFF
v_gene: TRBV28; d_gene: TRBD1; j_gene: TRBJ2-5; abundance: -; CDR3nt: TGTGCCAGCAGTTTAGGCGGGACAGGGGGTCAAGAGACCCAGTACTTC; CDR3aa: CASSLGGTGGQETQYF
v_gene: TRBV6-1; d_gene: -; j_gene: TRBJ2-1; abundance: -; CDR3nt: TGTGCCAGCAGGGGAGGGGGGGGGTCCTACAATGAGCAGTTCTTC; CDR3aa: CASRGGGGSYNEQFF
v_gene: TRBV7-2; d_gene: -; j_gene: TRBJ1-5; abundance: many; CDR3nt: TGTGCCAGCAGTTTTGGCTGGACTGGGCAGCCCCAGCATTTT; CDR3aa: CASSFGWTGQPQHF
v_gene: TRBV7-2; d_gene: TRBD1; j_gene: TRBJ1-3; abundance: -; CDR3nt: TGTGCCAGCAGCACCGACAGGGGGCGAGGAAACACCATATATTTT; CDR3aa: CASSTDRGRGNTIYF
v_gene: TRBV6-5; d_gene: TRBD1; j_gene: TRBJ2-7; abundance: -; CDR3nt: TGTGCCAGCAGTTACGCTCCCGGGACAGCTACCTACGAGCAGTACTTC; CDR3aa: CASSYAPGTATYEQYF
v_gene: TRBV18; d_gene: TRBD2; j_gene: TRBJ2-7; abundance: -; CDR3nt: TGTGCCAGCTCACCAGCGCCGGCTAGCGGTGGCTACGAGCAGTACTTC; CDR3aa: CASSPAPASGGYEQYF
v_gene: TRBV5-6; d_gene: TRBD2; j_gene: TRBJ2-1; abundance: -; CDR3nt: TGTGCCAGCCGCTCAGGGACTAGCGGGAGTATAGGGTCCTACAATGAGCAGTTCTTC; CDR3aa: CASRSGTSGSIGSYNEQFF
v_gene: TRBV5-1; d_gene: TRBD1; j_gene: TRBJ2-3; abundance: -; CDR3nt: TGCGCCAGCAGCATACAGGGGGTGAGCACAGATACGCAGTATTTT; CDR3aa: CASSIQGVSTDTQYF
v_gene: TRBV19; d_gene: -; j_gene: TRBJ2-3; abundance: -; CDR3nt: TGTGCCAGTAGTGCCTCCGGAGGGAGCACAGATACGCAGTATTTT; CDR3aa: CASSASGGSTDTQYF
v_gene: TRBV7-9; d_gene: TRBD1; j_gene: TRBJ1-4; abundance: -; CDR3nt: TGTGCCAGCAGCTCCGGGACAGGGGTTCCGGGTAATGAAAAACTGTTTTTT; CDR3aa: CASSSGTGVPGNEKLFF
v_gene: TRBV28; d_gene: -; j_gene: TRBJ1-5; abundance: -; CDR3nt: TGTGCCAGCAGTTTAGCCCTTGGGGGCTGGCAGCCCCAGCATTTT; CDR3aa: CASSLALGGWQPQHF
v_gene: TRBV5-1; d_gene: -; j_gene: TRBJ2-2; abundance: -; CDR3nt: TGCGCCAGCAGCCCCCGGACACCAAACACCGGGGAGCTGTTTTTT; CDR3aa: CASSPRTPNTGELFF
v_gene: TRBV12-1; d_gene: -; j_gene: TRBJ1-1; abundance: -; CDR3nt: TGTGCCAGCAGCCTTTTGGGGGGGGGAAGTGAAGCTTTCTTT; CDR3aa: CASSLLGGGSEAFF
v_gene: TRBV6-5; d_gene: -; j_gene: TRBJ1-1; abundance: -; CDR3nt: TGTGCCAGCAGGAGGGTGGTGAACACTGAAGCTTTCTTT; CDR3aa: CASRRVVNTEAFF
v_gene: TRBV9; d_gene: TRBD2; j_gene: TRBJ2-1; abundance: -; CDR3nt: TGTGCCAGCAGCGTAGGTCCTAGCGGGGAGAATGAGCAGTTCTTC; CDR3aa: CASSVGPSGENEQFF
v_gene: TRBV5-6; d_gene: -; j_gene: TRBJ2-2; abundance: -; CDR3nt: TGTGCCAGCAGGCTCAGGGGCACCGGGGAGCTGTTTTTT; CDR3aa: CASRLRGTGELFF
v_gene: TRBV10-3; d_gene: TRBD1; j_gene: TRBJ2-7; abundance: -; CDR3nt: TGTGCCATCAGGCCCGGGACAGCAGCCTACGAGCAGTACTTC; CDR3aa: CAIRPGTAAYEQYF
v_gene: TRBV11-2; d_gene: -; j_gene: TRBJ2-7; abundance: -; CDR3nt: TGTGCCAGCAGCCAAACAGGGCCCACTTACGAGCAGTACTTC; CDR3aa: CASSQTGPTYEQYF
v_gene: TRBV27; d_gene: -; j_gene: TRBJ2-7; abundance: few; CDR3nt: TGTGCCAGCAGCCCAGGGGTGGGTGCCAGCTCCTACGAGCAGTACTTC; CDR3aa: CASSPGVGASSYEQYF
v_gene: TRBV6-1; d_gene: -; j_gene: TRBJ2-3; abundance: -; CDR3nt: TGTGCCAGCAGTGAGTTTGAGGTTAGGGATACGCAGTATTTT; CDR3aa: CASSEFEVRDTQYF
v_gene: TRBV19; d_gene: TRBD2; j_gene: TRBJ2-3; abundance: -; CDR3nt: TGTGCCAGTAGGCTCCTTCCCGGGACTAAGCAGTATTTT; CDR3aa: CASRLLPGTKQYF
v_gene: TRBV5-1; d_gene: TRBD1; j_gene: TRBJ1-4; abundance: once; CDR3nt: TGCGCCAGCAGCTTGCCGCAGGGGGTAGCTAATGAAAAACTGTTTTTT; CDR3aa: CASSLPQGVANEKLFF
v_gene: TRBV5-6; d_gene: TRBD2; j_gene: TRBJ2-7; abundance: -; CDR3nt: TGTGCCAGCACCCGGGAGGGGGGACCCTACGAGCAGTACTTC; CDR3aa: CASTREGGPYEQYF
v_gene: TRBV19; d_gene: TRBD2; j_gene: TRBJ2-1; abundance: -; CDR3nt: TGTGCCAGTACCCCATACCCGGGGGGTGAGCAGTTCTTC; CDR3aa: CASTPYPGGEQFF
v_gene: TRBV6-5; d_gene: TRBD2; j_gene: TRBJ2-7; abundance: -; CDR3nt: TGTGCCAGCAGACCCGGGAGCGCAGCGGGAGCGCAGCAGTACTTC; CDR3aa: CASRPGSAAGAQQYF
v_gene: TRBV4-2; d_gene: -; j_gene: TRBJ1-2; abundance: -; CDR3nt: TGTGCCAGCAGCCCCAATGCGGCATCGGGGGACTATGGCTACACCTTC; CDR3aa: CASSPNAASGDYGYTF
v_gene: TRBV27; d_gene: -; j_gene: TRBJ1-1; abundance: -; CDR3nt: TGTGCCAGCAGGGCCTCGGGACACCCGAACACTGAAGCTTTCTTT; CDR3aa: CASRASGHPNTEAFF
v_gene: TRBV5-4; d_gene: -; j_gene: TRBJ1-2; abundance: -; CDR3nt: TGTGCCAGCAGCACCGAGGGGGGGGGCGGCTACACCTTC; CDR3aa: CASSTEGGGGYTF
v_gene: TRBV27; d_gene: -; j_gene: TRBJ2-2; abundance: -; CDR3nt: TGTGCCAGCAAGAGGGGGAACCCGGACACCGGGGAGCTGTTTTTT; CDR3aa: CASKRGNPDTGELFF
v_gene: TRBV27; d_gene: TRBD1; j_gene: TRBJ1-4; abundance: -; CDR3nt: TGTGCCAGCAGTGAAGACAGGGCCCCTCCACATGAAAAACTGTTTTTT; CDR3aa: CASSEDRAPPHEKLFF
v_gene: TRBV5-1; d_gene: TRBD1; j_gene: TRBJ1-1; abundance: -; CDR3nt: TGCGCCAGCAGAGGCACAGGGGGGAACACTGAAGCTTTCTTT; CDR3aa: CASRGTGGNTEAFF
v_gene: TRBV19; d_gene: -; j_gene: TRBJ1-4; abundance: -; CDR3nt: TGTGCCACAGGACACCGGCTGGACGAAAAACTGTTTTTT; CDR3aa: CATGHRLDEKLFF
v_gene: TRBV2; d_gene: -; j_gene: TRBJ2-1; abundance: -; CDR3nt: TGTGCCAGCAGGGGGGCCCGTGAGCAGTTCTTC; CDR3aa: CASRGAREQFF
v_gene: TRBV27; d_gene: -; j_gene: TRBJ1-3; abundance: -; CDR3nt: TGTGCCAGCAGTTTAGGACCAGGGCCTGGAAACACCATATATTTT; CDR3aa: CASSLGPGPGNTIYF
v_gene: TRBV7-9; d_gene: TRBD2; j_gene: TRBJ2-5; abundance: -; CDR3nt: TGTGCCAGCAACCTAGCGGGAGGGGGTCAAGAGACCCAGTACTTC; CDR3aa: CASNLAGGGQETQYF
v_gene: TRBV4-3; d_gene: -; j_gene: TRBJ1-3; abundance: once; CDR3nt: TGCGCCAGCAGCCAAGATCGTGGCCCTGGAAACACCATATATTTT; CDR3aa: CASSQDRGPGNTIYF
v_gene: TRBV4-3; d_gene: -; j_gene: TRBJ2-7; abundance: -; CDR3nt: TGCGCCAGCAGCCAAGATGCGACAGGTGACTCCTACGAGCAGTACTTC; CDR3aa: CASSQDATGDSYEQYF
v_gene: TRBV18; d_gene: -; j_gene: TRBJ1-1; abundance: -; CDR3nt: TGTGCCAGCTCACCAGGGCCGACATACAGGGCTGAAGCTTTCTTT; CDR3aa: CASSPGPTYRAEAFF
v_gene: TRBV27; d_gene: -; j_gene: TRBJ2-2; abundance: -; CDR3nt: TGTGCCAGCAGTTTTGGGGGGTCCGGGGAGCTGTTTTTT; CDR3aa: CASSFGGSGELFF
v_gene: TRBV6-5; d_gene: TRBD1; j_gene: TRBJ1-5; abundance: once; CDR3nt: TGTGCCAGCAGTTACTCGGGACAGGATCAGCCCCAGCATTTT; CDR3aa: CASSYSGQDQPQHF
v_gene: TRBV5-8; d_gene: TRBD2; j_gene: TRBJ2-5; abundance: few; CDR3nt: TGTGCCAGCAGCTCCCCATGGGGGGGAGGGGAGACCCAGTACTTC; CDR3aa: CASSSPWGGGETQYF
v_gene: TRBV4-3; d_gene: TRBD2; j_gene: TRBJ2-3; abundance: -; CDR3nt: TGCGCCAGCAGCCAAGACCCGCTAGCGGGAGGTTCAGATACGCAGTATTTT; CDR3aa: CASSQDPLAGGSDTQYF
v_gene: TRBV7-2; d_gene: -; j_gene: TRBJ2-3; abundance: -; CDR3nt: TGTGCCAGCTCTAGCACAGATACGCAGTATTTT; CDR3aa: CASSSTDTQYF
v_gene: TRBV15; d_gene: -; j_gene: TRBJ1-3; abundance: -; CDR3nt: TGTGCCACCGCAGACAGCCTACCTGGGAACACCATATATTTT; CDR3aa: CATADSLPGNTIYF
v_gene: TRBV7-3; d_gene: -; j_gene: TRBJ2-3; abundance: -; CDR3nt: TGTGCCAGCAGCCTAAACGGAGCGGATCGCACAGATACGCAGTATTTT; CDR3aa: CASSLNGADRTDTQYF
v_gene: TRBV7-5; d_gene: -; j_gene: TRBJ2-1; abundance: -; CDR3nt: TGTGCCAGAAGCCTACCAATGGGACAGGGATTAGCGGGAGGGGACAATGAGCAGTTCTTC; CDR3aa: CARSLPMGQGLAGGDNEQFF
v_gene: TRBV7-2; d_gene: -; j_gene: TRBJ1-5; abundance: -; CDR3nt: TGTGCCAGCAGCTCCCACCGGTATCAGCCCCAGCATTTT; CDR3aa: CASSSHRYQPQHF
v_gene: TRBV5-8; d_gene: -; j_gene: TRBJ2-2; abundance: -; CDR3nt: TGTGCCAGCGGCACCGGGGACACCGGGGAGCTGTTTTTT; CDR3aa: CASGTGDTGELFF